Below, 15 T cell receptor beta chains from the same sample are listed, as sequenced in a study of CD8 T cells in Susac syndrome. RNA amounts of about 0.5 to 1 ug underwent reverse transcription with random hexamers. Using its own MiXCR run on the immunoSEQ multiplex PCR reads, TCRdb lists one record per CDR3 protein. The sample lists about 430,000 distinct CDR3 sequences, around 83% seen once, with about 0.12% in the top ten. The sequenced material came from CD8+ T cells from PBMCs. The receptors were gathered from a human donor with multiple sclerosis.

The DNA for the CDR3 is TGTGCCAGCGAAAATGGACCAAGGTCAGGGGATACCGATGAGCAGTTCTTC. This translates into CASENGPRSGDTDEQFF. This rearrangement joins TRBV7-9 to TRBJ2-1; the D gene is possibly TRBD1 (6 bases). Trimming stripped 8 bases from V and 8 bases from J, with 28 bases between. Germline loops: CDR1 SEHNR, CDR2 FQNEAQ (reference sequence). The CDR3 consists of 17 residues.

This CDR3 reads CAWSALTGNTEAFF. In DNA form, the CDR3 reads TGTGCCTGGAGTGCCCTGACAGGGAACACTGAAGCTTTCTTT. V and J are TRBV30 and TRBJ1-1; possible D gene TRBD1, 6 bases. This CDR3 has 14 amino acids. V lost 1 base, J lost 1 base, and 10 bases lay in between. The germline V gene has CDR1 GTSNPN and CDR2 SVGIG (reference sequence).

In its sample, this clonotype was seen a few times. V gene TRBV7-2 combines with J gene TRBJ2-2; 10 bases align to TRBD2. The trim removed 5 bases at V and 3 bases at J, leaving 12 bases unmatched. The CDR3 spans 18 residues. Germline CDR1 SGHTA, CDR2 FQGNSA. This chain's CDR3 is CASSPPPPSGSHTGELFF. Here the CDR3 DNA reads TGTGCCAGCAGCCCTCCGCCCCCTAGCGGGAGTCACACCGGGGAGCTGTTTTTT.

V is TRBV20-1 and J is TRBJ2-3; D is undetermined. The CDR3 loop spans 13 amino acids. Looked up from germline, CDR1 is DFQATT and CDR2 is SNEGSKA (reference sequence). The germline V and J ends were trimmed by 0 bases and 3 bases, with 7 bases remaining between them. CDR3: CSAREHGTDTQYF. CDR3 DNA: TGCAGTGCTAGAGAGCACGGGACAGATACGCAGTATTTT.

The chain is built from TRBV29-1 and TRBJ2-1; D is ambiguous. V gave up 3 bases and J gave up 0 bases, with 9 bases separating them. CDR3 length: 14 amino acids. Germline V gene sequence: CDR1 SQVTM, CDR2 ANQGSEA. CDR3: CSVEGSASYNEQFF. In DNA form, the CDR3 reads TGCAGCGTTGAGGGATCCGCCTCCTACAATGAGCAGTTCTTC.

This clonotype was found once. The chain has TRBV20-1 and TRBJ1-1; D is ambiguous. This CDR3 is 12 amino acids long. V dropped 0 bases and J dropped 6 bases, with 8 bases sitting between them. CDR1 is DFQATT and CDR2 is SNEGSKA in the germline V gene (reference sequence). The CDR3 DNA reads TGCAGTGCTAGAGACGAATTCCCTGAAGCTTTCTTT. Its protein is CSARDEFPEAFF.

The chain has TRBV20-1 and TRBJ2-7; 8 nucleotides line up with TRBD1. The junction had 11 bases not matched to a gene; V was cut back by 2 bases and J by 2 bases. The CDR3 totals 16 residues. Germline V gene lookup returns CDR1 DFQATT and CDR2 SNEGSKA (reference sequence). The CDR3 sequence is CSARFAGGGITYEQYF. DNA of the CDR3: TGCAGTGCTAGATTCGCAGGGGGCGGGATAACCTACGAGCAGTACTTC.

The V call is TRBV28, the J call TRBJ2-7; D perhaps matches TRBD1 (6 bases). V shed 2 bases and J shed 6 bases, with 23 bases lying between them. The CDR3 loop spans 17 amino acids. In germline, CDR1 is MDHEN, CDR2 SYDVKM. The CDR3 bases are TGTGCCAGCAGTTTAACAGAGACAGGCTATTTCAGCGTCGAGCAGTACTTC. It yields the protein CASSLTETGYFSVEQYF.

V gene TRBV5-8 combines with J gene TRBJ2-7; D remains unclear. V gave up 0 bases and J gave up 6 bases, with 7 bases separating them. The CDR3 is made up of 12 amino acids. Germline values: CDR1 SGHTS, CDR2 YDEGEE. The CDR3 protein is CASSLAPLEQYF. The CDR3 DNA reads TGTGCCAGCAGCTTGGCACCCCTCGAGCAGTACTTC.

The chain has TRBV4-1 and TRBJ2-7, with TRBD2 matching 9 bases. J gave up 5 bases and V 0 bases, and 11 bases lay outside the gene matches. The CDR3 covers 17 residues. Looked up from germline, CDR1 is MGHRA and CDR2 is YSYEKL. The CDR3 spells CASSQDWRIAGDHEQYF. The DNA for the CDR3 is TGCGCCAGCAGCCAAGATTGGAGGATAGCGGGAGATCACGAGCAGTACTTC.

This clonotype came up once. CDR3 residues: CASSQGPVENSPLHF. In nucleotides, the CDR3 is TGCGCCAGCAGCCAAGGTCCAGTGGAGAATTCACCCCTCCACTTT. The genes are TRBV4-1 and TRBJ1-6; D call uncertain. The CDR3 spans 15 residues. V was trimmed by 1 base and J by 7 bases, leaving 11 bases between them. CDR1 and CDR2 from the germline V gene are MGHRA and YSYEKL.

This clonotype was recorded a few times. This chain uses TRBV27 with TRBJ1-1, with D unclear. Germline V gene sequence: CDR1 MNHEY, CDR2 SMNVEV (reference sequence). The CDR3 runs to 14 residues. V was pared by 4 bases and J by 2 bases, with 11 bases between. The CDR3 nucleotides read TGTGCCAGCAGTTCCTGGACTGCAAACACTGAAGCTTTCTTT. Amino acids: CASSSWTANTEAFF.

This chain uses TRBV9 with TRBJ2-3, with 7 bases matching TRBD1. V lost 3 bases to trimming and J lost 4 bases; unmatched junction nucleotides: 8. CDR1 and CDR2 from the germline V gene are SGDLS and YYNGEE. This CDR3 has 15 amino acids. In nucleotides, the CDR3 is TGTGCCAGCAGCGCCCCGGGACAGAGGCCAGATACGCAGTATTTT. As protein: CASSAPGQRPDTQYF.

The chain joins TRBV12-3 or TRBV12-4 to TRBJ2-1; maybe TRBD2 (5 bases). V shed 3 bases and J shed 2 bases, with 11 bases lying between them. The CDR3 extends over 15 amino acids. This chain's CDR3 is CASSFRGFAYNEQFF. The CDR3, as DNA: TGTGCCAGCAGTTTCCGGGGTTTCGCCTACAATGAGCAGTTCTTC.

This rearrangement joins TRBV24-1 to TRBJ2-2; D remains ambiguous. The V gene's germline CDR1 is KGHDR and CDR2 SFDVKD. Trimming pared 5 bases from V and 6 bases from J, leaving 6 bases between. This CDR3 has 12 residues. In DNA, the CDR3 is TGTGCCACCAGTGGTGGTTCCGGGGAGCTGTTTTTT. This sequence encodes CATSGGSGELFF.